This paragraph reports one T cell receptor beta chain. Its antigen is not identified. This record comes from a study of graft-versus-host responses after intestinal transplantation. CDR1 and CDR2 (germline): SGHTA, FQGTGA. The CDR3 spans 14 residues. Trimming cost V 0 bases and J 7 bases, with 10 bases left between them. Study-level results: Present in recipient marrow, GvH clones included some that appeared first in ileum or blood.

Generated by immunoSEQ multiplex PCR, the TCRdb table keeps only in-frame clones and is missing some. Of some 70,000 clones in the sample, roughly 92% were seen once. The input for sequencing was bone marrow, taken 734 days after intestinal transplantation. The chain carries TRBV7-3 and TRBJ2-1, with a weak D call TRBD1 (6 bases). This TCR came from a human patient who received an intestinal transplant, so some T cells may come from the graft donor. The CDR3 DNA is TGTGCCAGCAGCTTAACTGCAGGGGAGAATGAGCAGTTCTTC. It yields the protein CASSLTAGENEQFF.